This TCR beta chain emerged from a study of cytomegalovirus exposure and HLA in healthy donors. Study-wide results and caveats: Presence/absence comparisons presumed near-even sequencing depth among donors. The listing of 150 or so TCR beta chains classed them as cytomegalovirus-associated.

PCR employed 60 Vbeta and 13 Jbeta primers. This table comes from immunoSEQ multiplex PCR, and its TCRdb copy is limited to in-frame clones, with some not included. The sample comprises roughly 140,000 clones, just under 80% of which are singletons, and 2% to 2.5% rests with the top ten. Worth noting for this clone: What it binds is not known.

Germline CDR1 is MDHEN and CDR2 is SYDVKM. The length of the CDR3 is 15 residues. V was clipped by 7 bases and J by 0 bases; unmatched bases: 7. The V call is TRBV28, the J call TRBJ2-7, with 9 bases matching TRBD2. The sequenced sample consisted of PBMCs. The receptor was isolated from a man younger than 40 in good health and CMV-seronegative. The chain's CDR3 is CASTSLSGSSYEQYF. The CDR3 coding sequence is TGTGCCAGCACCTCGCTTAGCGGGAGCTCCTACGAGCAGTACTTC.